The 26 T cell receptor beta chains given below trace back to one sample, sequenced in a study of T cell responses to AZD1222 COVID-19 vaccine (dated by TCRdb to the early 2020s). The time point label on this specimen signifies: about 28 days (+/-7) after the second vaccine dose. To prepare the library, the immunoSEQ multiplex PCR assay was applied. TCRdb provides this immuneACCESS table in a form limited to in-frame rearrangements. Some clones are lacking; in checked studies, under half of them reflect an unresolved V gene, and why the rest are absent is not known. The sample contains over 50,000 clones, roughly four fifths of them found a single time. Of the sample, approximately 25% falls within the top ten clones. Here the sequenced sample was peripheral blood, taken 28 days after the second AZD1222 dose. These receptor sequences come from an adult who received the AZD1222 COVID-19 vaccine.

The chain carries TRBV5-4 and TRBJ2-7; D is uncertain. The CDR3 covers 16 residues. V lost 2 bases and J 1 base, leaving 16 bases between the germline ends. Per the germline V gene, CDR1 is SGHNT and CDR2 is YYREEE (reference sequence). The chain's CDR3 is CASSFNPGGQSYEQYF. CDR3 coding DNA: TGTGCCAGCAGCTTCAACCCCGGCGGCCAATCCTACGAGCAGTACTTC.

This sequence joins TRBV18 and TRBJ2-3; 7 positions agree with TRBD1. V gave up 1 base and J gave up 1 base; unmatched junction bases: 5. The CDR3 has 16 residues. Germline CDR1 and CDR2: KGHSH and LQKENI. DNA for the CDR3: TGTGCCAGCTCACCACGTTCCGGGACAGGCACAGATACGCAGTATTTT. It specifies CASSPRSGTGTDTQYF.

This rearrangement joins TRBV6-5 to TRBJ2-4, with TRBD1 matching 7 bases. V lost 7 bases, J lost 6 bases, and 6 bases stayed unmatched. CDR3 length: 13 residues. In germline, CDR1 is MNHEY, CDR2 SVGAGI. The CDR3 DNA sequence: TGTGCCAGCAAGGGGGCGGGCGGAAACATTCAGTACTTC. The encoded protein is CASKGAGGNIQYF.

The CDR3 loop is CASSETSGRSYEQYF. The DNA of the CDR3 is TGTGCCAGCAGCGAGACTAGCGGGAGGTCCTACGAGCAGTACTTC. This chain joins TRBV7-6 and TRBJ2-7, with 13 bases fitting TRBD2. V was clipped by 5 bases and J by 1 base; unmatched bases: 2. Germline lookup yields CDR1 SGHVS and CDR2 FNYEAQ. CDR3 length equals 15 residues.

The chain joins TRBV6-5 to TRBJ2-7; 8 bases align to TRBD1. The germline gives CDR1 MNHEY, CDR2 SVGAGI. This CDR3 has 15 amino acids. The J segment lost 3 bases and the V segment lost 2 bases, leaving 6 bases of the junction unmatched. CDR3 sequence: CASSYTRDRIYEQYF. CDR3 DNA: TGTGCCAGCAGTTACACCAGGGACAGGATCTACGAGCAGTACTTC.

This clone was counted a few times. The gene calls are TRBV28 and TRBJ1-2; the match to TRBD1 covers 9 bases. The CDR3 spans 14 residues. Germline V CDR1 and CDR2: MDHEN, SYDVKM. The J segment lost 5 bases and the V segment lost 4 bases, leaving 5 bases of the junction unmatched. CDR3 protein: CASSSDRGEYGYTF. The CDR3 DNA reads TGTGCCAGCAGTTCTGACAGGGGGGAGTATGGCTACACCTTC.

The chain employs TRBV27 and TRBJ1-3; D is unclear. The germline V gene encodes CDR1 MNHEY and CDR2 SMNVEV (reference sequence). Trimming removed 3 bases at V and 4 bases at J, with 13 bases between. This CDR3 has 15 amino acids. CDR3 loop: CASSLGVQGGNTIYF. The CDR3 nucleotides read TGTGCCAGCAGTTTGGGAGTCCAAGGCGGAAACACCATATATTTT.

This rearrangement joins TRBV4-2 to TRBJ2-1; 8 bases line up with TRBD2. V was clipped by 1 base and J by 3 bases; unmatched bases: 11. The CDR3 length is 18 residues. Germline values: CDR1 LGHNA, CDR2 YNFKEQ. The CDR3 spells CASSQGALGREDYNEQFF. The CDR3, as DNA: TGTGCCAGCAGCCAAGGCGCGTTGGGGCGGGAGGACTACAATGAGCAGTTCTTC.

The J gene is TRBJ2-3, the V gene TRBV6-5, with a weak D call TRBD1 (6 bases). CDR1 and CDR2 (germline): MNHEY, SVGAGI. V lost 0 bases to trimming and J lost 6 bases, with 16 bases between them. The CDR3 is 16 residues long. The CDR3 here is CASSYSGDISLDTQYF. In DNA form, the CDR3 reads TGTGCCAGCAGTTACTCGGGGGACATATCTTTGGATACGCAGTATTTT.

The rearrangement uses TRBV7-9 and TRBJ1-1, with D possibly matching TRBD1 (6 bases). CDR3 length: 16 residues. The V gene lost 1 base and the J gene lost 0 bases, with 12 bases spanning the gap. Germline CDR1 and CDR2: SEHNR and FQNEAQ (reference sequence). The DNA for the CDR3 is TGTGCCAGCAGCTTAGGGACCCAGGGGCTGAACACTGAAGCTTTCTTT. This translates into CASSLGTQGLNTEAFF.

This clone was observed a single time. This sequence joins TRBV4-2 and TRBJ2-7, with D unresolved. The length of the CDR3 is 16 residues. Germline V gene lookup returns CDR1 LGHNA and CDR2 YNFKEQ. V gave up 1 base and J gave up 0 bases, with 13 bases separating them. CDR3 nucleotide sequence: TGTGCCAGCAGCCAAGCTCGGGCTTCGAGCTCCTACGAGCAGTACTTC. It is translated as CASSQARASSSYEQYF.

The chain carries TRBV27 and TRBJ2-7; 7 bases align to TRBD1. Per the germline V gene, CDR1 is MNHEY and CDR2 is SMNVEV (reference sequence). This CDR3 contains 11 residues. The V and J ends lost 10 bases and 12 bases, in that order; junction bases with no gene match: 12. The chain's CDR3 is CATHRGTVRYF. The CDR3 nucleotides read TGTGCCACCCATAGGGGGACAGTGAGGTACTTC.

In this sample, this clone turned up a few times. The chain recombines TRBV13 with TRBJ2-7; D possibly corresponds to TRBD1 (6 bases). Germline V gives CDR1 PRHDT, CDR2 FYEKMQ (reference sequence). The ends were cut back, 2 bases at V and 7 bases at J, with 15 bases in the middle. This CDR3 comprises 14 residues. CDR3 nucleotides: TGTGCCAGCAGCTTAATGGCAGCGCAGGGGGAGCAGTACTTC. Its protein product is CASSLMAAQGEQYF.

This chain joins TRBV7-9 and TRBJ2-7; either TRBD1 or TRBD2 may fit D (5 bases each). The CDR3 length is 12 residues. Deletions cut 5 bases from V and 5 bases from J, with 10 bases between. CDR1 is SEHNR, CDR2 FQNEAQ, per germline (reference sequence). The CDR3 spells CASSLGPDEQYF. CDR3 nucleotide sequence: TGTGCCAGCAGCCTGGGACCCGACGAGCAGTACTTC.

The V gene is TRBV29-1, the J gene TRBJ1-2, with TRBD1 as a possible D gene (5 bases). CDR1 is SQVTM, CDR2 ANQGSEA, per germline. The V gene lost 1 base and the J gene lost 3 bases, with 21 bases spanning the gap. The CDR3 spans 17 residues. CDR3 sequence reads: CSVEVAAGQGTHYGYTF. The CDR3 DNA is TGCAGCGTTGAAGTTGCCGCTGGACAAGGAACGCACTATGGCTACACCTTC.

This clone has a handful of counts. V and J are TRBV18 and TRBJ1-2; 7 nucleotides line up with TRBD1. Per the germline V gene, CDR1 is KGHSH and CDR2 is LQKENI. J gave up 1 base and V 4 bases, and 6 bases lay outside the gene matches. The length of the CDR3 is 15 residues. CDR3 sequence (DNA): TGTGCCAGCTCACAATCAAGACAGGGTAACTATGGCTACACCTTC. Amino acids: CASSQSRQGNYGYTF. The full variable domain, completed using reference TRBV18 and TRBJ1-2, is NAGVMQNPRHLVRRRGQEARLRCSPMKGHSHVYWYRQLPEEGLKFMVYLQKENIIDESGMPKERFSAEFPKEGPSILRIQQVVRGDSAAYFCASSQSRQGNYGYTFGSGTRLTVV.

V gene TRBV30 combines with J gene TRBJ2-5, with 7 bases aligning to TRBD2. Germline values: CDR1 GTSNPN, CDR2 SVGIG (reference sequence). This CDR3 comprises 13 residues. The V gene end was trimmed by 3 bases and the J gene end by 4 bases; junction bases not matched to a gene: 5. DNA for the CDR3: TGTGCCTGGAGCCCGTCGGGGGGAGAGACCCAGTACTTC. Translated: CAWSPSGGETQYF.

V gene TRBV7-8 combines with J gene TRBJ1-4, with D perhaps TRBD1 (5 bases). This CDR3 comprises 17 residues. V was shortened by 7 bases and J by 3 bases, with 21 bases between the two germline ends. In germline, CDR1 is SGHVS, CDR2 FQNEAQ. CDR3 residues: CASNILGTRAPNEKLFF. The CDR3 DNA sequence: TGTGCCAGCAACATACTGGGGACGAGGGCGCCTAATGAAAAACTGTTTTTT. The variable domain in full, with the rest retrieved from reference TRBV7-8 and TRBJ1-4, is GAGVSQSPRYKVAKRGQDVALRCDPISGHVSLFWYQQALGQGPEFLTYFQNEAQLDKSGLPSDRFFAERPEGSVSTLKIQRTQQEDSAVYLCASNILGTRAPNEKLFFGSGTQLSVL.

This sequence joins TRBV27 and TRBJ2-2; 9 nucleotides agree with TRBD1. CDR3 length: 16 residues. V lost 6 bases and J lost 6; bases outside the gene matches: 11. Germline V gene lookup returns CDR1 MNHEY and CDR2 SMNVEV (reference sequence). The CDR3 loop is CASSTPITGGSGELFF. Here the CDR3 DNA reads TGTGCCAGCAGCACCCCAATTACAGGGGGCTCCGGGGAGCTGTTTTTT.

The gene calls are TRBV19 and TRBJ1-5; no definite D call. Between the trimmed V and J ends, which lost 6 bases and 1 base, there was a span of 4 bases. This CDR3 is built from 12 residues. The germline gives CDR1 LNHDA, CDR2 SQIVND (reference sequence). CDR3: CASRASNQPQHF. DNA for the CDR3: TGTGCCAGTAGGGCCAGCAATCAGCCCCAGCATTTT.

The chain has TRBV28 and TRBJ2-2, with D perhaps TRBD1 (6 bases). V was trimmed by 5 bases and J by 5 bases, leaving 12 bases between them. This CDR3 has 14 residues. The germline gives CDR1 MDHEN, CDR2 SYDVKM. The CDR3 reads CASSLQGWTGELFF. The CDR3 DNA is TGTGCCAGCAGTCTACAGGGTTGGACCGGGGAGCTGTTTTTT. Together with reference TRBV28 and TRBJ2-2, the CDR3 gives the full variable domain: DVKVTQSSRYLVKRTGEKVFLECVQDMDHENMFWYRQDPGLGLRLIYFSYDVKMKEKGDIPEGYSVSREKKERFSLILESASTNQTSMYLCASSLQGWTGELFFGEGSRLTVL.

This clone was found once. The chain recombines TRBV9 with TRBJ1-1; 7 bases line up with TRBD1. The CDR3 extends over 16 amino acids. J was trimmed by 2 bases and V by 0 bases; bases with no gene match: 7. From germline, CDR1 is SGDLS and CDR2 YYNGEE. CDR3 region: CASSVGTGTANTEAFF. The CDR3 DNA follows: TGTGCCAGCAGCGTAGGAACCGGGACAGCCAACACTGAAGCTTTCTTT.

The J gene is TRBJ1-4, the V gene TRBV27; no reliable D call. The V end lost 6 bases, the J end lost 4 bases, and 18 bases lay between the germline ends. In germline, CDR1 is MNHEY, CDR2 SMNVEV (reference sequence). This CDR3 region has 16 residues. CDR3 region: CASRSEGLGHNEKLFF. Written as DNA, the CDR3 is TGTGCCAGCAGGTCAGAGGGTTTAGGCCATAATGAAAAACTGTTTTTT.

The chain combines TRBV19 with TRBJ1-3; 8 nucleotides agree with TRBD1. Germline V CDR1 and CDR2: LNHDA, SQIVND (reference sequence). The trim removed 10 bases at V and 8 bases at J, leaving 7 bases unmatched. The CDR3 is 12 amino acids. For the CDR3, the DNA is TGTGCCACCGACCAGGGGGCGGACACCATATATTTT. Translation: CATDQGADTIYF.

The chain joins TRBV15 to TRBJ2-1, with 7 nucleotides matching TRBD2. Germline V gene data show CDR1 as LNHNV and CDR2 as YYDKDF (reference sequence). The V segment lost 3 bases and the J segment 9 bases; nucleotides outside the gene matches: 11. This CDR3 region has 15 residues. For the CDR3, the DNA is TGTGCCACCAGCAGCGGACTAGTGCAAAATGGTGAGCAGTTCTTC. Protein sequence: CATSSGLVQNGEQFF.

This chain links TRBV9 with TRBJ2-1; TRBD2 matches 9 bases. Looked up from germline, CDR1 is SGDLS and CDR2 is YYNGEE. V lost 0 bases and J lost 10; bases outside the gene matches: 17. The CDR3 sequence is 18 residues long. CDR3: CASSVGRWKREERWEQFF. CDR3 coding DNA: TGTGCCAGCAGCGTAGGCCGATGGAAGCGGGAGGAGAGATGGGAGCAGTTCTTC.